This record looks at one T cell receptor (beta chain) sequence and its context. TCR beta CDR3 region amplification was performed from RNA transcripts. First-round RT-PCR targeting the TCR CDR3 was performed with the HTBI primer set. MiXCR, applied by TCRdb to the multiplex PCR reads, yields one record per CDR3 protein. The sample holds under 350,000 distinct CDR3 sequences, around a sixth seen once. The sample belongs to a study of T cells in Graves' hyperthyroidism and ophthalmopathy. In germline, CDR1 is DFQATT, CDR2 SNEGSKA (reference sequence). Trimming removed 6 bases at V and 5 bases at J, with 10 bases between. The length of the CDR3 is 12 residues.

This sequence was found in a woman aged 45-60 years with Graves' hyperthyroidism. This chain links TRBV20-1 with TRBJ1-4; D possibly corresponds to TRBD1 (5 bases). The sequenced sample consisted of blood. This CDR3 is CSARRGNEKLFF. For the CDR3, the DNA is TGCAGTGCCAGACGGGGGAATGAAAAACTGTTTTTT.